This TCR beta chain originates from a study of blood T cells in healthy people across ages. Study conclusions and caveats: Unsorted PBMC input precluded a conclusive naive versus antigen-experienced comparison.

V gave up 3 bases and J gave up 5 bases, with 17 bases separating them. Germline CDR1 and CDR2: DFQATT and SNEGSKA (reference sequence). The CDR3 extends over 15 amino acids. The use of a sample-barcoded 5' primer and a J-beta primer mix characterized a second PCR of about 7 to 12 cycles. Each cDNA molecule was tagged by a template-switch adaptor with 12 random nucleotides. A single record per CDR3 protein comes from TCRdb applying MiXCR to the 5' RACE reads. This table holds some 1.7 million distinct CDR3 sequences, 25% to 30% found once. In the case of this clonotype: Its antigen remains unidentified.

Sequenced: blood. The source is a woman between 25 and 40 years old in good health. V gene TRBV20-1 combines with J gene TRBJ2-1; D could derive from TRBD1 or TRBD2 (5 bases each). In DNA form, the CDR3 reads TGCAGTGCTAGCCGGGGCGCAGTTAGCAACAATGAGCAGTTCTTC. It translates to CSASRGAVSNNEQFF.